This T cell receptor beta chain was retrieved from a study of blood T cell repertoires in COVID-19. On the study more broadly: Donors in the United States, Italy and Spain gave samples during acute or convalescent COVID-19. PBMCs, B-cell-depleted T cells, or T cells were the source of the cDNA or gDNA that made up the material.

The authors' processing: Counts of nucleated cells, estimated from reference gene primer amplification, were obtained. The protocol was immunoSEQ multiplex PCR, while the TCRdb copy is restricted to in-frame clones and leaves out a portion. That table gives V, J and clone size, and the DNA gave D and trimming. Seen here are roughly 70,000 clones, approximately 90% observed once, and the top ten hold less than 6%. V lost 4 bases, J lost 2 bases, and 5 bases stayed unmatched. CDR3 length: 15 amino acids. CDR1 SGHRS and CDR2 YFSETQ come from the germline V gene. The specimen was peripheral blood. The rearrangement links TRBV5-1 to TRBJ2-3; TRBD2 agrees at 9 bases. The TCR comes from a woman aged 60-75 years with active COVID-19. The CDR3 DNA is TGCGCCAGCAGCCCTCGGACTAGCGACACAGATACGCAGTATTTT. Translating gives CASSPRTSDTDTQYF.